The sequence of this T cell receptor beta chain was determined in a study of cytomegalovirus exposure and HLA in healthy donors. CDR3 length equals 19 residues. Trimming cost V 10 bases and J 5 bases, with 33 bases left between them. Germline CDR1 is LNHDA and CDR2 is SQIVND (reference sequence). Study-wide results and caveats: Later analysis demonstrated an association between a missense DCLRE1C variant and TCR beta V- and J-gene trimming. Later work found that TCR association rates differed between HLA loci; DRB1 had the most and HLA-C the fewest. The likely explanation for a cluster of highly shared sequence variants was sequencing artifact. The study flagged around 160 TCR beta chains as cytomegalovirus-associated.

In regard to this clone: What it recognizes is unknown.

This PCR relied on a set of 60 Vbeta primers and 13 Jbeta primers. Data came from immunoSEQ multiplex PCR; TCRdb stores just in-frame clones and leaves some out. Altogether about 160,000 clones are present, around four fifths being singletons, with the ten largest covering around 1.3%. The V gene is TRBV19, the J gene TRBJ1-5; TRBD1 is a possible D gene (6 bases). Source material: PBMCs. This clonotype originated in a woman aged 45-60 years in good health and CMV-seronegative. Here the CDR3 reads CATTGYRFDPQGRDQPQHF. The DNA for the CDR3 is TGTGCCACCACGGGTTATAGGTTTGACCCCCAGGGGCGAGATCAGCCCCAGCATTTT.